This is a list of T cell receptor beta chains from one sample in a study of vaccination effects on CD4 cells after COVID-19. TCRdb keeps only in-frame clones here, not all; method: immunoSEQ multiplex PCR. Of some 35,000 clones detected, approximately 82% appear once; the ten largest clones hold roughly 1.9%. These receptors' antigens are unknown. The input for sequencing was CD4+ T cells from PBMCs cultured with HCoV-NL63 spike peptides, taken after COVID-19 vaccination. Receptors originate from a human donor who received a COVID-19 vaccine. Some clones in this sample may be carry-over from other donors' samples. Both conserved end residues are part of each CDR3. Fields, in order: CDR3 length, D gene, V gene, clone size, J gene, CDR3 DNA, CDR3 protein. The D gene is left open where the match is weak. Size tells how often a clone was seen (once, few, many) or the class of an expanded clone, and some rows leave it out.

length: 15; D: -; V: TRBV19; size: -; J: TRBJ1-2; DNA: TGTGCCAGTACCCTGGGAGGCGGAGACAACTATGGCTACACCTTC; CDR3: CASTLGGGDNYGYTF
length: 12; D: -; V: TRBV6-1; size: few; J: TRBJ1-2; DNA: TGTGCCAGCAGTGAATGGGAGACTGGCTACACCTTC; CDR3: CASSEWETGYTF
length: 13; D: -; V: TRBV5-1; size: -; J: TRBJ1-1; DNA: TGCGCCAGCAGCTTGAGGACAGACACTGAAGCTTTCTTT; CDR3: CASSLRTDTEAFF
length: 17; D: TRBD2; V: TRBV28; size: -; J: TRBJ2-3; DNA: TGTGCCAGCAGTTCAAGGACTAGCGGGGGTCGCACAGATACGCAGTATTTT; CDR3: CASSSRTSGGRTDTQYF
length: 14; D: -; V: TRBV7-2; size: -; J: TRBJ1-1; DNA: TGTGCCAGCAGATCAGGTCCCGGGACCACTGAAGCTTTCTTT; CDR3: CASRSGPGTTEAFF
length: 14; D: -; V: TRBV2; size: -; J: TRBJ1-1; DNA: TGTGCCAGCAGTGAGTGGCAGATGAACACTGAAGCTTTCTTT; CDR3: CASSEWQMNTEAFF
length: 12; D: -; V: TRBV7-2; size: once; J: TRBJ1-1; DNA: TGTGCCAGCGCCTTTCGAGGGGCGGAAGCTTTCTTT; CDR3: CASAFRGAEAFF
length: 19; D: -; V: TRBV5-8; size: few; J: TRBJ2-3; DNA: TGTGCCAGCCCTGTTATATACGGCGGGGGCGATCCTAGCACAGATACGCAGTATTTT; CDR3: CASPVIYGGGDPSTDTQYF
length: 16; D: -; V: TRBV5-8; size: -; J: TRBJ2-4; DNA: TGTGCCAGCAATGCCCGCCAGGGCATAGCCAAAAACATTCAGTACTTC; CDR3: CASNARQGIAKNIQYF
length: 14; D: -; V: TRBV19; size: -; J: TRBJ2-2; DNA: TGTGCCAGTAGTATCTCTCCGAACACCGGGGAGCTGTTTTTT; CDR3: CASSISPNTGELFF
length: 16; D: TRBD2; V: TRBV5-8; size: -; J: TRBJ2-1; DNA: TGTGCCAGCCCGACTAGCCCAATTAGCTCCTACAATGAGCAGTTCTTC; CDR3: CASPTSPISSYNEQFF
length: 15; D: -; V: TRBV19; size: few; J: TRBJ1-2; DNA: TGTGCCAGTAGTGAAGGGACTTCTGGGCACTATGGCTACACCTTC; CDR3: CASSEGTSGHYGYTF
length: 15; D: TRBD1; V: TRBV9; size: -; J: TRBJ2-3; DNA: TGTGCCAGCAGCGCGAAGGGACAGGGCGGCGATACGCAGTATTTT; CDR3: CASSAKGQGGDTQYF
length: 12; D: -; V: TRBV6-6; size: -; J: TRBJ1-2; DNA: TGTGCCAGCTCAGCAGGAAACTATGGCTACACCTTC; CDR3: CASSAGNYGYTF
length: 13; D: -; V: TRBV29-1; size: -; J: TRBJ1-1; DNA: TGCAGCGTACGACACGGAAGGAACACTGAAGCTTTCTTT; CDR3: CSVRHGRNTEAFF
length: 15; D: TRBD1; V: TRBV7-9; size: -; J: TRBJ1-4; DNA: TGTGCCAGCAGCCGTACGACAGGGGTGGAGGAAAAACTGTTTTTT; CDR3: CASSRTTGVEEKLFF
length: 14; D: -; V: TRBV5-4; size: -; J: TRBJ1-2; DNA: TGTGCCAGCAGCTTGGCCAAGGGTGACTATGGCTACACCTTC; CDR3: CASSLAKGDYGYTF
length: 17; D: -; V: TRBV4-1; size: -; J: TRBJ2-1; DNA: TGCGCCAGCAGCCAAGATCCCAGGGCGAGCTCCTACAATGAGCAGTTCTTC; CDR3: CASSQDPRASSYNEQFF
length: 17; D: TRBD1; V: TRBV7-7; size: -; J: TRBJ2-3; DNA: TGTGCCAGCAGCCCCAGGACAGGGGCCTCTAGCACAGATACGCAGTATTTT; CDR3: CASSPRTGASSTDTQYF
length: 14; D: -; V: TRBV15; size: -; J: TRBJ1-2; DNA: TGTGCCACCAGCAGAGATCGGGCAGCTGGGGGCTACACCTTC; CDR3: CATSRDRAAGGYTF
length: 13; D: -; V: TRBV29-1; size: -; J: TRBJ1-4; DNA: TGCAGCGTTACTGGAGAAGGGTACGAAAAACTGTTTTTT; CDR3: CSVTGEGYEKLFF
length: 13; D: -; V: TRBV7-8; size: -; J: TRBJ1-2; DNA: TGTGCCAGCAGCGCAACAGTTAACTATGGCTACACCTTC; CDR3: CASSATVNYGYTF
length: 15; D: -; V: TRBV3-1/TRBV3-2; size: -; J: TRBJ1-1; DNA: TGTGCCAGCAGCCAGCAGGGGTGGATGAACACTGAAGCTTTCTTT; CDR3: CASSQQGWMNTEAFF
length: 14; D: -; V: TRBV7-2; size: once; J: TRBJ2-2; DNA: TGTGCCAGCAGCCTTACAGGGTTCACCGGGGAGCTGTTTTTT; CDR3: CASSLTGFTGELFF
length: 14; D: -; V: TRBV10-2; size: once; J: TRBJ2-2; DNA: TGCGCCACCTCCGAAGGTCCAGACACCGGGGAGCTGTTTTTT; CDR3: CATSEGPDTGELFF
length: 14; D: -; V: TRBV29-1; size: -; J: TRBJ1-2; DNA: TGCAGCGCCCTGGCGGGTGGGAGAGACTATGGCTACACCTTC; CDR3: CSALAGGRDYGYTF
length: 15; D: TRBD1; V: TRBV7-2; size: medium-sized; J: TRBJ1-2; DNA: TGTGCCAGCAGCCCTTACCTGCAGGGGGCGACTGGCTACACCTTC; CDR3: CASSPYLQGATGYTF
length: 14; D: -; V: TRBV5-6; size: -; J: TRBJ1-3; DNA: TGTGCCAGCAGCTTGGATACCTCTGGAAACACCATATATTTT; CDR3: CASSLDTSGNTIYF
length: 17; D: TRBD1; V: TRBV3-1/TRBV3-2; size: -; J: TRBJ1-4; DNA: TGTGCCAGCAGCCAACACGGACAGGGGAGCACTAATGAAAAACTGTTTTTT; CDR3: CASSQHGQGSTNEKLFF